This T cell receptor (beta chain) was documented in a study of control samples from healthy donors and cancer patients. Profiling relied on immunoSEQ multiplex PCR, and the TCRdb table lists in-frame clones only, not all of them. The sample includes about 410,000 clones, 80% to 95% seen only once; the top ten take approximately 6.3%. The sequenced material came from PBMCs. The sequence was obtained from a man in his forties with head and neck cancer.

The CDR3 DNA reads as TGTGCCTGGACCCTCTTAGAGCCTCGAATCTCTGGAAACACCATATATTTT. This translates into CAWTLLEPRISGNTIYF. V usage is TRBV30 and J usage is TRBJ1-3, with D unresolved. Deletions cut 4 bases from V and 0 bases from J, with 19 bases between. From germline, CDR1 is GTSNPN and CDR2 SVGIG (reference sequence). The CDR3 contains 17 residues.